This is a list of T cell receptor beta chains from one sample in a study of tumor-infiltrating lymphocytes in localized non-small cell lung cancer. Data came from immunoSEQ multiplex PCR; TCRdb stores just in-frame clones and leaves some out. The table records about 12,000 clones, about nine tenths of them present only once. The sequencing sample was made of lung tumor tissue. The source of these receptors is a human donor with non-small cell lung cancer. The CDR3 runs from the conserved cysteine through the conserved F or W. D genes are given only for firm matches. Clone size is stated in some rows and not others, as once, few, many or a class when expanded.

V: TRBV5-5
length: 14
size: -
D: TRBD1
J: TRBJ2-7
CDR3: CASSLRQGTYEQYF
DNA: TGTGCCAGCAGCTTGAGACAGGGGACCTACGAGCAGTACTTC

V: TRBV18
length: 16
size: -
D: TRBD1
J: TRBJ1-2
CDR3: CASSHSGDREVYGYTF
DNA: TGTGCCAGCTCACATTCAGGGGACAGGGAGGTCTATGGCTACACCTTC

V: TRBV19
length: 15
size: -
D: TRBD1
J: TRBJ2-2
CDR3: CASRTGDSHTGELFF
DNA: TGTGCCAGTAGGACAGGGGATTCGCACACCGGGGAGCTGTTTTTT

V: TRBV28
length: 16
size: -
D: -
J: TRBJ1-5
CDR3: CASTSPGGWINQPQHF
DNA: TGTGCCAGCACAAGCCCCGGGGGTTGGATCAATCAGCCCCAGCATTTT

V: TRBV15
length: 15
size: -
D: -
J: TRBJ2-5
CDR3: CATSRGWGPGETQYF
DNA: TGTGCCACCAGCAGAGGGTGGGGGCCAGGGGAGACCCAGTACTTC

V: TRBV28
length: 12
size: -
D: -
J: TRBJ1-1
CDR3: CASRFPKGEAFF
DNA: TGTGCCAGCAGGTTTCCCAAGGGTGAAGCTTTCTTT

V: TRBV7-9
length: 16
size: once
D: TRBD1
J: TRBJ2-7
CDR3: CASSLGGTGPTYEQYF
DNA: TGTGCCAGCAGCTTAGGAGGGACAGGCCCTACCTACGAGCAGTACTTC

V: TRBV10-3
length: 13
size: -
D: -
J: TRBJ1-1
CDR3: CAIGPRIDTEAFF
DNA: TGTGCCATCGGGCCCCGGATAGACACTGAAGCTTTCTTT

V: TRBV7-6
length: 13
size: -
D: -
J: TRBJ2-7
CDR3: CASSLSREGEQYF
DNA: TGTGCCAGCAGCTTATCCAGGGAAGGCGAGCAGTACTTC

V: TRBV19
length: 13
size: -
D: TRBD1
J: TRBJ1-5
CDR3: CASSGQGAQPQHF
DNA: TGTGCCAGTAGTGGACAGGGGGCTCAGCCCCAGCATTTT

V: TRBV5-1
length: 17
size: few
D: TRBD1
J: TRBJ2-7
CDR3: CASSSGTGHVSRTEQYF
DNA: TGCGCCAGCAGCTCCGGGACAGGACATGTATCTCGCACCGAGCAGTACTTC

V: TRBV18
length: 16
size: -
D: TRBD1
J: TRBJ1-1
CDR3: CASSPTTGGAGTEAFF
DNA: TGTGCCAGCTCTCCCACAACAGGGGGCGCGGGCACTGAAGCTTTCTTT

V: TRBV7-6
length: 15
size: -
D: TRBD2
J: TRBJ2-3
CDR3: CASTRGEFSTDTQYF
DNA: TGTGCCAGCACCCGGGGGGAATTCTCCACAGATACGCAGTATTTT

V: TRBV11-3
length: 14
size: -
D: -
J: TRBJ2-1
CDR3: CASSLGVSYNEQFF
DNA: TGTGCCAGCAGCTTAGGGGTCTCCTACAATGAGCAGTTCTTC

V: TRBV7-2
length: 15
size: -
D: TRBD2
J: TRBJ2-1
CDR3: CASSPRTSGYNEQFF
DNA: TGTGCCAGCAGCCCTCGGACTAGCGGGTACAATGAGCAGTTCTTC

V: TRBV6-1
length: 13
size: -
D: -
J: TRBJ2-7
CDR3: CASSPGPPYEQYF
DNA: TGTGCCAGCAGCCCCGGACCCCCCTACGAGCAGTACTTC

V: TRBV15
length: 15
size: -
D: -
J: TRBJ2-7
CDR3: CATSRDRGYSYEQYF
DNA: TGTGCCACCAGCAGAGATCGTGGGTACTCCTACGAGCAGTACTTC

V: TRBV19
length: 17
size: large
D: -
J: TRBJ1-1
CDR3: CASSILRAAAMNTEAFF
DNA: TGTGCCAGTAGTATTCTACGGGCCGCAGCCATGAACACTGAAGCTTTCTTT

V: TRBV10-1
length: 13
size: -
D: TRBD1
J: TRBJ1-2
CDR3: CASSRDRAYGYTF
DNA: TGCGCCAGCAGCCGGGACAGGGCCTATGGCTACACCTTC

V: TRBV20-1
length: 10
size: -
D: -
J: TRBJ1-1
CDR3: CSAQYTEAFF
DNA: TGCAGTGCTCAGTACACTGAAGCTTTCTTT

V: TRBV5-6
length: 15
size: -
D: TRBD1
J: TRBJ2-1
CDR3: CASRPGQRPNNEQFF
DNA: TGTGCCAGCAGGCCGGGACAGCGTCCTAACAATGAGCAGTTCTTC

V: TRBV30
length: 17
size: -
D: TRBD2
J: TRBJ2-3
CDR3: CAWKQRGSDLITDTQYF
DNA: TGTGCCTGGAAACAGCGGGGTTCGGACCTAATCACAGATACGCAGTATTTT

V: TRBV7-6
length: 19
size: medium-sized
D: -
J: TRBJ2-3
CDR3: CASSPNLGGASTGWDTQYF
DNA: TGTGCCAGCAGCCCAAATTTGGGGGGGGCGTCTACGGGTTGGGATACGCAGTATTTT

V: TRBV18
length: 14
size: -
D: -
J: TRBJ2-7
CDR3: CASSPQAQSYEQYF
DNA: TGTGCCAGCTCACCACAGGCCCAGTCCTACGAGCAGTACTTC